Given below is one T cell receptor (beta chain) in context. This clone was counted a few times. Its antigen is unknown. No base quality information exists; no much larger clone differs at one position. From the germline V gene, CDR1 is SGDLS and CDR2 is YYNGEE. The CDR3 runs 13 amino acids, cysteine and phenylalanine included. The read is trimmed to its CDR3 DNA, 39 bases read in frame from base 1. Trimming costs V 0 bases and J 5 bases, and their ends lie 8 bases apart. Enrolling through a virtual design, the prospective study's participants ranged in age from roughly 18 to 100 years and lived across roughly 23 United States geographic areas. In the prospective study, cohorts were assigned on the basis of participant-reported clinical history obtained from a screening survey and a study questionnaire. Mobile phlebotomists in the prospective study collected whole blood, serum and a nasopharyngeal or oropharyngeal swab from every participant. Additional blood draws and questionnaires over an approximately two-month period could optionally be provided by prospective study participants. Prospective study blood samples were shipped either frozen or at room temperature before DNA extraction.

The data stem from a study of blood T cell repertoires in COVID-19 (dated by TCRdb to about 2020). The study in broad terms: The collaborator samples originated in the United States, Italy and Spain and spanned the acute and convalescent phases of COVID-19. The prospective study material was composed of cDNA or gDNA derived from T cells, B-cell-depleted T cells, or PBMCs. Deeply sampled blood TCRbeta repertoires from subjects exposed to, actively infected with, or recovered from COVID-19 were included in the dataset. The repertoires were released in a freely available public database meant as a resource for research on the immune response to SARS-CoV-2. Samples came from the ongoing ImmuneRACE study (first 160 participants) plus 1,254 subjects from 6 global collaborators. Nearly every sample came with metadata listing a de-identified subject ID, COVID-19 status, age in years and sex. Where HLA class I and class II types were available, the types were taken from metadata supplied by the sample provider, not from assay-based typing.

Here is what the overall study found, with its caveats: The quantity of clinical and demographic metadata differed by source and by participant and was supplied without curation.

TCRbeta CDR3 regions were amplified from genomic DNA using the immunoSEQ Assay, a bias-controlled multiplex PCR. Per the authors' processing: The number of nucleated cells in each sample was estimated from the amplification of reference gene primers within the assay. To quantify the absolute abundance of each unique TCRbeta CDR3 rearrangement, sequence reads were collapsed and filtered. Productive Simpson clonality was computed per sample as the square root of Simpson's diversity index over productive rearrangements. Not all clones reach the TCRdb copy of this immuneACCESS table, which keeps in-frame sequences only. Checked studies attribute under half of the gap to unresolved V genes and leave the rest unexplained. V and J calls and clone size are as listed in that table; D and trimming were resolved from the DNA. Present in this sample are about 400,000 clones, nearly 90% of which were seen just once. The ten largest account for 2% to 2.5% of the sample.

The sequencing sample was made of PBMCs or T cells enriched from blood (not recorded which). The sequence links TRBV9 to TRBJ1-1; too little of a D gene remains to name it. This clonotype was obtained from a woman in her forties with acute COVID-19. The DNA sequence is TGTGCCAGCAGCGTAGATCGGTGGACTGAAGCTTTCTTT. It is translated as CASSVDRWTEAFF.